This passage covers 23 T cell receptor beta chains from one sample sequenced in a study of CD8 T cells in ankylosing spondylitis (dated by TCRdb to the late 2010s). To prepare the library, 5' RACE was applied. TCRdb lists the instrument as Illumina HiSeq 2500. TCRdb trimmed public reads at Q25 via fastp, called clones via MiXCR and kept in-frame beta chains. Merged by CDR3 protein, the rows form single entries marked with the most common genes and DNA. The sample yields 210,000 or so distinct CDR3 sequences; 7% to 10% were counted once. The ten largest clones represent around 4.8% of the sample. The sequenced sample consisted of blood, either unsorted or a sorted T cell fraction (not recorded which). These receptors were obtained from a female donor with ankylosing spondylitis or in good health (not recorded which).

For this clonotype: A read error may be the cause here, since a much bigger clone is one base away. The chain couples TRBV20-1 to TRBJ1-1; D is uncertain. In germline, CDR1 is DFQATT, CDR2 SNEGSKA (reference sequence). Trimming pared 3 bases from V and 7 bases from J, leaving 6 bases between. This CDR3 is built from 10 residues. In DNA, the CDR3 is TGCAGTGCTAGTCGGGTTGAAGCTTTCTTT. Protein product: CSASRVEAFF.

Many counts were recorded for this clonotype. The V and J genes are TRBV4-3 and TRBJ2-7; D is uncertain. The CDR3 covers 15 residues. Germline lookup yields CDR1 LGHNA and CDR2 YSLEER. The germline V and J ends were trimmed by 0 bases and 3 bases, with 12 bases remaining between them. The DNA of the CDR3 is TGCGCCAGCAGCCAAGAAATGGACCAAAACTACGAGCAGTACTTC. It codes for CASSQEMDQNYEQYF.

In its sample, this clonotype was seen many times. The chain carries TRBV9 and TRBJ1-1; D is ambiguous. Trimming stripped 4 bases from V and 5 bases from J, with 12 bases between. The germline gives CDR1 SGDLS, CDR2 YYNGEE. The CDR3 loop spans 13 amino acids. CDR3 protein: CASSSWGETEAFF. Written as DNA, the CDR3 is TGTGCCAGCAGCTCCTGGGGAGAGACTGAAGCTTTCTTT.

In this sample, this clonotype turned up many times. This sequence joins TRBV27 and TRBJ2-7; 14 bases match TRBD2. This CDR3 spans 17 amino acids. Looked up from germline, CDR1 is MNHEY and CDR2 is SMNVEV (reference sequence). The junction had 10 bases not matched to a gene; V was cut back by 5 bases and J by 4 bases. The CDR3, as DNA: TGTGCCAGCAGTAAGGGACTAGCGGGAGACGAGACTTACGAGCAGTACTTC. It specifies CASSKGLAGDETYEQYF.

This clonotype was seen repeatedly, ten times or more. This chain connects TRBV20-1 to TRBJ2-7, with D perhaps matching TRBD2 (6 bases). CDR1 is DFQATT, CDR2 SNEGSKA, per germline (reference sequence). The ends were cut back, 1 base at V and 2 bases at J, with 18 bases in the middle. The CDR3 is 16 amino acids. The CDR3 spells CSARGGLRLGAYEQYF. The CDR3 nucleotides read TGCAGTGCTAGAGGAGGATTGAGACTAGGGGCCTACGAGCAGTACTTC.

This clonotype was recorded many times. The rearrangement links TRBV25-1 to TRBJ2-7; no clear D. Germline CDR1 reads MGHDK; CDR2 reads SYGVNS. V was trimmed by 5 bases and J by 2 bases, leaving 7 bases between them. CDR3 length: 12 amino acids. CDR3: CASSPRAYEQYF. CDR3 DNA: TGTGCCAGCAGTCCACGGGCCTACGAGCAGTACTTC.

This clonotype has ten or more counts. This sequence joins TRBV12-3 or TRBV12-4 and TRBJ2-2; D not certain. Trimming removed 5 bases at V and 8 bases at J, with 6 bases between. This CDR3 spans 11 amino acids. CDR3 protein: CASSRRGELFF. The CDR3 DNA follows: TGTGCCAGCAGTCGAAGGGGGGAGCTGTTTTTT.

The gene calls are TRBV27 and TRBJ1-1; the D is unclear. Trimming shortened V by 2 bases and J by 0 bases, and 7 bases separated the two germline ends. The CDR3 covers 14 residues. The germline V gene encodes CDR1 MNHEY and CDR2 SMNVEV (reference sequence). The CDR3 nucleotides read TGTGCCAGCAGTTTAGGGTGGATGAACACTGAAGCTTTCTTT. It specifies CASSLGWMNTEAFF.

This clonotype was counted ten times or more. This chain connects TRBV20-1 to TRBJ2-1; TRBD2 agrees at 9 bases. CDR1 is DFQATT and CDR2 is SNEGSKA in the germline V gene (reference sequence). The ends lost 6 bases at V and 12 bases at J; junction bases unmatched: 12. The CDR3 consists of 13 residues. The CDR3 nucleotides read TGCAGTGCCCTCCACGGTAGCGGGAGTCTGCAGTTCTTC. It is translated as CSALHGSGSLQFF.

The J gene is TRBJ1-1, the V gene TRBV7-9; D unclear. Germline CDR1 and CDR2: SEHNR and FQNEAQ (reference sequence). CDR3 length: 13 amino acids. Between the trimmed V and J ends, which lost 5 bases and 1 base, there was a span of 8 bases. The CDR3 DNA follows: TGTGCCAGCAGCCCCTGGGGGAACACTGAAGCTTTCTTT. Its translation: CASSPWGNTEAFF.

This clonotype has only a few counts. The genes are TRBV6-6 and TRBJ2-7; possibly TRBD2 for D (7 bases). The CDR3 length is 13 residues. Germline V gene lookup returns CDR1 MNHNY and CDR2 SVGAGI (reference sequence). The V end lost 4 bases, the J end lost 9 bases, and 16 bases lay between the germline ends. CDR3: CASSSTSRGGQYF. CDR3 DNA sequence: TGTGCCAGCAGTTCGACTAGCAGGGGCGGGCAGTACTTC.

The sample holds many counts of this clonotype. The V gene is TRBV12-3 or TRBV12-4, the J gene TRBJ2-2, with no clear D. The CDR3 length is 11 residues. Deletions cut 10 bases from V and 7 bases from J, with 10 bases between. Here the CDR3 DNA reads TGTGCCACTTTACTACGCGGGGAGCTGTTTTTT. It codes for CATLLRGELFF.

The table lists this clonotype with a count of one. Being one base from a much bigger clone, this may be a read error. This chain uses TRBV6-6 with TRBJ1-2, with D unclear. CDR3 length: 12 amino acids. Germline CDR1 reads MNHNY; CDR2 reads SVGAGI (reference sequence). CDR3 sequence: CVSSPSDYGYTF. The DNA for the CDR3 is TGTGTCAGCAGTCCGAGTGACTATGGCTACACCTTC.

This chain joins TRBV7-9 and TRBJ1-3, with a tentative D call TRBD1 (6 bases). Germline V gene data show CDR1 as SEHNR and CDR2 as FQNEAQ (reference sequence). This CDR3 has 16 amino acids. V gave up 5 bases and J gave up 2 bases, with 16 bases separating them. The CDR3 DNA is TGTGCCAGCAGCCTACGGACAGCGAGTCCTGGAAACACCATATATTTT. As protein: CASSLRTASPGNTIYF.

This chain links TRBV3-1 with TRBJ2-3; D is uncertain. Germline V CDR1 and CDR2: LGHDT, YNNKEL (reference sequence). Trimming removed 2 bases from V and 6 bases from J, with 12 bases in between. The CDR3 contains 14 residues. The CDR3 reads CASSQTGRSDTQYF. In DNA, the CDR3 is TGTGCCAGCAGCCAAACCGGACGTTCGGATACGCAGTATTTT.

This chain uses TRBV20-1 with TRBJ2-3; D is uncertain. V was pared by 8 bases and J by 7 bases, with 19 bases between. Germline values: CDR1 DFQATT, CDR2 SNEGSKA (reference sequence). The CDR3 runs to 13 residues. The CDR3 sequence: CSSRGVIENTQYF. In DNA form, the CDR3 reads TGCAGTTCCCGCGGAGTGATTGAGAATACGCAGTATTTT.

This clonotype was counted many times. The CDR3: CSIRRVRDNEQFF. The CDR3 DNA sequence: TGCAGTATCCGCAGGGTGCGGGACAATGAGCAGTTCTTC. The rearrangement links TRBV20-1 to TRBJ2-1; the D call may be TRBD1 or TRBD2 (5 bases each). V dropped 8 bases and J dropped 5 bases, with 16 bases sitting between them. Per germline, CDR1 DFQATT and CDR2 SNEGSKA (reference sequence). This CDR3 has 13 residues.

This clonotype was counted many times. This rearrangement joins TRBV18 to TRBJ1-2; no reliable D call. V lost 2 bases to trimming and J lost 7 bases, with 11 bases between them. Germline CDR1 is KGHSH and CDR2 is LQKENI. The CDR3 runs 13 residues. The CDR3 DNA reads TGTGCCAGCTCACCAACAGAGAAGACTGGCTACACCTTC. It is translated as CASSPTEKTGYTF.

This clonotype was seen many times. The V call is TRBV7-9, the J call TRBJ2-5, with D possibly being TRBD1 (6 bases). V lost 5 bases to trimming and J lost 4 bases, with 11 bases between them. The CDR3 length is 13 residues. Germline V gene data show CDR1 as SEHNR and CDR2 as FQNEAQ (reference sequence). The CDR3 DNA is TGTGCCAGCAGCCAACAGGGTCTAGAGACCCAGTACTTC. Its translation: CASSQQGLETQYF. Full variable domain (remainder filled in from reference TRBV7-9 and TRBJ2-5): DTGVSQNPRHKITKRGQNVTFRCDPISEHNRLYWYRQTLGQGPEFLTYFQNEAQLEKSRLLSDRFSAERPKGSFSTLEIQRTEQGDSAMYLCASSQQGLETQYFGPGTRLLVL.

There are many counts of this clonotype. The genes are TRBV12-3 or TRBV12-4 and TRBJ2-2; 12 bases are a match to TRBD2. CDR3 length equals 17 residues. The V segment lost 5 bases and the J segment 3 bases; nucleotides outside the gene matches: 7. CDR3 protein: CASSPSTSGRYTGELFF. In DNA form, the CDR3 reads TGTGCCAGCAGTCCCTCGACTAGCGGGAGATACACCGGGGAGCTGTTTTTT.

This clonotype has a count of ten or more. This sequence joins TRBV3-1 and TRBJ1-5; perhaps TRBD1 as D (5 bases). The CDR3 contains 12 residues. Germline-derived CDR1 and CDR2 are LGHDT and YNNKEL (reference sequence). V lost 2 bases, J lost 10 bases, and 9 bases lay in between. The CDR3, as DNA: TGTGCCAGCAGCCAAAGCGGGGCCCCCCAGCATTTT. Translation: CASSQSGAPQHF.

This clonotype has only a few counts. The J gene is TRBJ2-1, the V gene TRBV12-3 or TRBV12-4; TRBD1 matches at 8 bases. The CDR3 has 14 amino acids. Trimming removed 3 bases from V and 6 bases from J; junction bases left unmatched: 4. The CDR3 protein is CASSFLTGVNEQFF. CDR3 DNA sequence: TGTGCCAGCAGTTTCCTGACAGGGGTCAATGAGCAGTTCTTC.

This clonotype was counted a few times. V is TRBV19 and J is TRBJ1-5; D not resolved. The CDR3 spans 15 residues. V lost 4 bases and J lost 0, with 10 bases in between. The germline CDR1 and CDR2 sequences are LNHDA and SQIVND (reference sequence). CDR3 in amino acids: CASSTSRGSNQPQHF. The DNA for the CDR3 is TGTGCCAGTAGTACCTCACGAGGTAGCAATCAGCCCCAGCATTTT. The full variable domain, with the rest looked up from reference TRBV19 and TRBJ1-5, is DGGITQSPKYLFRKEGQNVTLSCEQNLNHDAMYWYRQDPGQGLRLIYYSQIVNDFQKGDIAEGYSVSREKKESFPLTVTSAQKNPTAFYLCASSTSRGSNQPQHFGDGTRLSIL.